These 9 T cell receptor beta chains were all obtained from the same sample, sequenced in a study of T cell responses to AZD1222 COVID-19 vaccine. The assay was immunoSEQ multiplex PCR, and TCRdb's table has in-frame clones only and misses some. The sample lists 150,000 or so clones, roughly 87% occurring once. The source material was peripheral blood, sampled 28 days after the second AZD1222 dose. The receptors stem from an adult who received the AZD1222 COVID-19 vaccine.

The chain joins TRBV10-1 to TRBJ2-5; D may be TRBD2 (5 bases). Trimming removed 6 bases at V and 13 bases at J, with 21 bases between. This CDR3 spans 13 amino acids. The germline gives CDR1 WNHNN, CDR2 SYGVQD (reference sequence). The CDR3 DNA follows: TGCGCCAGCAGCCTCAGACTACCCCCAAAGCGGTACTTC. Translated: CASSLRLPPKRYF.

CDR3 sequence (DNA): TGTGCCAGCGCCACAGGGGTGGCAAACACCATATATTTT. It specifies CASATGVANTIYF. The genes are TRBV27 and TRBJ1-3; 7 bases are a match to TRBD1. Germline lookup yields CDR1 MNHEY and CDR2 SMNVEV (reference sequence). Losses at the gene ends were 8 bases for V and 6 bases for J; bases not matched to a gene: 7. This CDR3 comprises 13 residues.

In this sample, this clone turned up once. The chain joins TRBV5-6 to TRBJ2-7; D uncertain. Germline CDR1 reads SGHDT; CDR2 reads YYEEEE. V was cut by 0 bases and J by 5 bases, with 12 bases left in between. This CDR3 comprises 14 residues. The CDR3, as DNA: TGTGCCAGCAGCTTGGAACAATTTCAAGACGAGCAGTACTTC. Translating gives CASSLEQFQDEQYF. Using reference TRBV5-6 and TRBJ2-7 for the parts outside the CDR3, the full variable domain is DAGVTQSPTHLIKTRGQQVTLRCSPKSGHDTVSWYQQALGQGPQFIFQYYEEEERQRGNFPDRFSGHQFPNYSSELNVNALLLGDSALYLCASSLEQFQDEQYFGPGTRLTVT.

By share of the sample, this clone is medium-sized. V is TRBV5-5 and J is TRBJ2-4; 7 nucleotides match TRBD1. CDR1 and CDR2 (germline): SGHKS, YYEKEE (reference sequence). The CDR3 length is 18 residues. V was clipped by 1 base and J by 0 bases; unmatched bases: 10. CDR3 sequence (DNA): TGTGCCAGCAGCTTGAGTGGGACAGAATACCTAGCCAAAAACATTCAGTACTTC. Amino acid sequence: CASSLSGTEYLAKNIQYF. Combining the CDR3 with reference TRBV5-5 and TRBJ2-4 gives the whole variable domain DAGVTQSPTHLIKTRGQQVTLRCSPISGHKSVSWYQQVLGQGPQFIFQYYEKEERGRGNFPDRFSARQFPNYSSELNVNALLLGDSALYLCASSLSGTEYLAKNIQYFGAGTRLSVL.

V is TRBV18 and J is TRBJ2-1; 9 bases fit TRBD1. After removal of 0 bases from V and 6 bases from J, the junction contained 6 bases not matched to a gene. The CDR3 covers 16 residues. CDR1 and CDR2 (germline): KGHSH, LQKENI. The chain's CDR3 is CASSPPEGQGLNEQFF. The CDR3 DNA is TGTGCCAGCTCACCACCTGAGGGACAGGGTCTCAATGAGCAGTTCTTC.

CDR3 loop: CASSVDRDYGYTF. The CDR3 coding sequence is TGTGCCAGCAGCGTCGACAGGGACTATGGCTACACCTTC. The chain couples TRBV9 to TRBJ1-2; the match to TRBD1 covers 7 bases. The CDR3 has 13 amino acids. CDR1 SGDLS and CDR2 YYNGEE come from the germline V gene. V trimming: 2 bases; J trimming: 3 bases; junction bases outside the gene matches: 1.

The rearrangement joins TRBV6-5 to TRBJ2-7; 10 bases line up with TRBD2. This CDR3 spans 14 amino acids. After removal of 10 bases from V and 4 bases from J, the junction contained 10 bases not matched to a gene. Germline-derived CDR1 and CDR2 are MNHEY and SVGAGI. The CDR3 sequence: CATSAGTSEYEQYF. CDR3 nucleotides: TGTGCCACCTCAGCAGGGACTAGCGAGTACGAGCAGTACTTC.

The rearrangement links TRBV19 to TRBJ2-2; either TRBD1 or TRBD2 may fit D (5 bases each). V lost 6 bases, J lost 4 bases, and 21 bases lay in between. CDR3 length: 17 amino acids. The V gene's germline CDR1 is LNHDA and CDR2 SQIVND (reference sequence). DNA of the CDR3: TGTGCCAGTAGATCCAGTGGGACCACACAAATCACCGGGGAGCTGTTTTTT. Its protein product is CASRSSGTTQITGELFF.

The chain links TRBV5-1 to TRBJ2-3, with 9 bases lining up with TRBD2. Looked up from germline, CDR1 is SGHRS and CDR2 is YFSETQ. The CDR3 has 16 residues. Unmatched junction bases numbered 6, after V lost 0 bases and J lost 4 bases. In nucleotides, the CDR3 is TGCGCCAGCAGCTTGGTAGCTAGCGGGGTCTCAGATACGCAGTATTTT. It yields the protein CASSLVASGVSDTQYF.